What follows describes a single T cell receptor (beta chain). Its specificity is unknown. This sample was included in a study of OX40 agonist ivuxolimab in advanced cancers. Study overall: Of mixed ages from about 20 to 90 and averaging roughly 60 years, the group was approximately 84% male. Study-wide results and caveats: CD8+ T cells (on average) carried more expanded clones than CD4+ T cells.

With 7 bases removed from V and 4 bases from J, the gap between germline ends came to 14 bases. This CDR3 has 13 amino acids. CDR1 is LNHDA, CDR2 SQIVND, per germline (reference sequence). Assay used: immunoSEQ multiplex PCR; TCRdb lists only in-frame clones, some missing. The table has tens of thousands of clones, roughly four fifths seen once. This sequence originates from an adult with an advanced solid tumor such as melanoma, head and neck, liver or kidney cancer. The sequenced sample was CD4+ or CD8+ T cells sorted from blood, obtained in a trial of the OX40 agonist ivuxolimab. The rearrangement links TRBV19 to TRBJ2-7, with D possibly being TRBD1 or TRBD2 (5 bases each). The CDR3 DNA reads as TGTGCCAGTATCGGAGGACAAGGGTACGAGCAGTACTTC. This sequence encodes CASIGGQGYEQYF. The full variable domain, with the rest looked up from reference TRBV19 and TRBJ2-7, is DGGITQSPKYLFRKEGQNVTLSCEQNLNHDAMYWYRQDPGQGLRLIYYSQIVNDFQKGDIAEGYSVSREKKESFPLTVTSAQKNPTAFYLCASIGGQGYEQYFGPGTRLTVT.